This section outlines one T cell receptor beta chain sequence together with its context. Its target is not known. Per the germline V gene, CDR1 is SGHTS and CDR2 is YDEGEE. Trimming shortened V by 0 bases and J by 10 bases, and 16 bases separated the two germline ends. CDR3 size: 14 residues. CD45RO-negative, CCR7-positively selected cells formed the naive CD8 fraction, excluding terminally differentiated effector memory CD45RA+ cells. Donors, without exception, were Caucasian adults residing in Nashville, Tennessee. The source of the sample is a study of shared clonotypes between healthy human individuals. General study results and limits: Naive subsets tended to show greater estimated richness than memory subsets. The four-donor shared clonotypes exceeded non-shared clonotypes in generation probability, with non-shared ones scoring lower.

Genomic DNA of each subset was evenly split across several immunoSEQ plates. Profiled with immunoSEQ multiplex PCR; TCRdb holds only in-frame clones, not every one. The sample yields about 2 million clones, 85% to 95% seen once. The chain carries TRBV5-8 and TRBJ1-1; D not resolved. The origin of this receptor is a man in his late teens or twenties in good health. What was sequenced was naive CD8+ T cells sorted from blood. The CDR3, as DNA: TGTGCCAGCAGCTTGGTGGCGGGCCCCGTCGGAGCTTTCTTT. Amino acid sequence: CASSLVAGPVGAFF.